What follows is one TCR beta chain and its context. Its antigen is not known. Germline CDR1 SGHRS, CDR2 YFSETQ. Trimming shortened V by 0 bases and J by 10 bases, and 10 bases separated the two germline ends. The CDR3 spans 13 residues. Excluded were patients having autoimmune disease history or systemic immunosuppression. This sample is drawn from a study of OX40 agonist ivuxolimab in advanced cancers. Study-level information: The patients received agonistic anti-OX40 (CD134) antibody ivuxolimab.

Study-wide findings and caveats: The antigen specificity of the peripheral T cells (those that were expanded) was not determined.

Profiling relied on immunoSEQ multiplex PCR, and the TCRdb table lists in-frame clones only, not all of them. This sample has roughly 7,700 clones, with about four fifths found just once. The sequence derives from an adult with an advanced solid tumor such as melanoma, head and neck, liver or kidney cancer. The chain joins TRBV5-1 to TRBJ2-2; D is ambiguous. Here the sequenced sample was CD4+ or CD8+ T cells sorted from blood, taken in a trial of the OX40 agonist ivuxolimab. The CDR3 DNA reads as TGCGCCAGCAGCTTGGTCTGGGGTGAGGAGCTGTTTTTT. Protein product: CASSLVWGEELFF.